Presented here are 13 T cell receptor beta chains from one specimen sequenced in a study of blood T cell repertoires in COVID-19. Sequenced by immunoSEQ multiplex PCR; TCRdb stores in-frame clones only, minus some. The data show 250,000 or so clones, about 89% seen once. The sequenced material came from PBMCs or T cells enriched from blood (not recorded which). Source of these receptors: a human donor in a cohort exposed to, infected with or recovered from COVID-19 (not recorded which). The donor label of this sample is uncertain.

The chain combines TRBV25-1 with TRBJ1-2, with 7 positions matching TRBD1. The V segment lost 5 bases and the J segment 6 bases; nucleotides outside the gene matches: 6. The length of the CDR3 is 13 residues. Germline CDR1 MGHDK, CDR2 SYGVNS. The CDR3 sequence: CASSPTGLDGYTF. The CDR3 nucleotides are TGTGCCAGCAGTCCGACAGGGTTGGATGGCTACACCTTC.

The chain has TRBV10-1 and TRBJ2-1; 12 nucleotides match TRBD1. Germline loops: CDR1 WNHNN, CDR2 SYGVQD (reference sequence). The CDR3 is made up of 16 amino acids. The J segment lost 7 bases and the V segment lost 4 bases, leaving 8 bases of the junction unmatched. CDR3 nucleotide sequence: TGCGCCAGCAGTGGTATCCGGGACAGGGGGCGGAATGAGCAGTTCTTC. Amino acid sequence: CASSGIRDRGRNEQFF.

V gene TRBV2 combines with J gene TRBJ1-5; D is possibly TRBD1 (5 bases). Germline assignment: CDR1 SNHLY and CDR2 FYNNEI. This CDR3 is built from 16 residues. The V gene lost 0 bases and the J gene lost 0 bases, with 9 bases spanning the gap. CDR3 nucleotides: TGTGCCAGCAGTGAAGCAGGGGTTTATAGCAATCAGCCCCAGCATTTT. Translating it yields CASSEAGVYSNQPQHF.

The chain carries TRBV18 and TRBJ1-2, with D perhaps matching TRBD1 (5 bases). The CDR3 length is 13 residues. Trimming stripped 2 bases from V and 8 bases from J, with 12 bases between. CDR1 is KGHSH, CDR2 LQKENI, per germline. The CDR3 DNA reads TGTGCCAGCTCACCAAGGCCGACAGACGGCTACACCTTC. Protein product: CASSPRPTDGYTF.

J is TRBJ1-4 and V is TRBV4-2, with 8 nucleotides matching TRBD1. V lost 0 bases and J lost 9; bases outside the gene matches: 9. Germline CDR1 reads LGHNA; CDR2 reads YNFKEQ. The CDR3 runs 16 residues. The CDR3 nucleotides are TGTGCCAGCAGCCAAGACGGGCTCAGGGGGCAGAAAAAACTGTTTTTT. As protein: CASSQDGLRGQKKLFF.

The CDR3 DNA is TGTGCCAGTAGTAAAGAAGGCCTGACAGGGGTGACTGAAGCTTTCTTT. Translation: CASSKEGLTGVTEAFF. V is TRBV19 and J is TRBJ1-1; 8 nucleotides align to TRBD1. Germline CDR1 and CDR2: LNHDA and SQIVND (reference sequence). The CDR3 runs to 16 residues. The junction had 12 bases not matched to a gene; V was cut back by 4 bases and J by 5 bases. Drawing the rest from reference TRBV19 and TRBJ1-1, the complete variable domain is DGGITQSPKYLFRKEGQNVTLSCEQNLNHDAMYWYRQDPGQGLRLIYYSQIVNDFQKGDIAEGYSVSREKKESFPLTVTSAQKNPTAFYLCASSKEGLTGVTEAFFGQGTRLTVV.

J is TRBJ1-4 and V is TRBV3-1 (or the pseudogene TRBV3-2), with 8 bases aligning to TRBD1. Germline V lookup: CDR1 LGHDT, CDR2 YNNKEL (reference sequence). The J segment lost 10 bases and the V segment lost 8 bases, leaving 9 bases of the junction unmatched. The CDR3 totals 13 residues. DNA of the CDR3: TGTGCCAGCTCCCCAGGGGGCACGGGAAAACTGTTTTTT. The encoded protein is CASSPGGTGKLFF.

J is TRBJ1-1 and V is TRBV19, with D possibly being TRBD1 (5 bases). The CDR3 sequence is 14 residues long. V lost 5 bases and J 0 bases, leaving 10 bases between the germline ends. CDR1 and CDR2 from the germline V gene are LNHDA and SQIVND (reference sequence). CDR3 sequence reads: CASSATVMNTEAFF. The DNA of the CDR3 is TGTGCCAGTAGTGCGACAGTGATGAACACTGAAGCTTTCTTT.

The V gene is TRBV19, the J gene TRBJ1-1; D may be TRBD1 (5 bases). The CDR3 extends over 15 amino acids. Germline V lookup: CDR1 LNHDA, CDR2 SQIVND (reference sequence). The V gene lost 5 bases and the J gene lost 3 bases, with 16 bases spanning the gap. CDR3: CASSAFPQEYTEAFF. The CDR3 bases are TGTGCCAGTAGTGCCTTCCCACAGGAGTACACTGAAGCTTTCTTT.

The V call is TRBV24-1, the J call TRBJ1-1, with TRBD1 as a possible D gene (6 bases). This CDR3 region has 15 residues. CDR1 KGHDR and CDR2 SFDVKD come from the germline V gene. V gave up 3 bases and J gave up 4 bases, with 14 bases separating them. The CDR3 reads CATSDPTGGATEAFF. For the CDR3, the DNA is TGTGCCACCAGTGATCCTACCGGGGGGGCCACTGAAGCTTTCTTT.

The chain joins TRBV6-2 or TRBV6-3 to TRBJ2-7; 8 bases agree with TRBD1. Germline V gene sequence: CDR1 MNHEY, CDR2 SVGEGT. Losses at the gene ends were 5 bases for V and 5 bases for J; bases not matched to a gene: 14. This CDR3 contains 16 residues. This chain's CDR3 is CASSRTDRGTANEQYF. The CDR3 DNA reads as TGTGCCAGCAGTCGTACCGACAGGGGCACAGCGAACGAGCAGTACTTC.

The chain is built from TRBV27 and TRBJ2-5; 11 nucleotides line up with TRBD2. Losses at the gene ends were 7 bases for V and 5 bases for J; bases not matched to a gene: 12. The germline V gene encodes CDR1 MNHEY and CDR2 SMNVEV (reference sequence). The CDR3 has 16 residues. CDR3 protein: CASMDLAGGRGETQYF. In DNA, the CDR3 is TGTGCCAGCATGGATCTAGCGGGGGGCCGGGGGGAGACCCAGTACTTC.

The chain has TRBV24-1 and TRBJ1-5; TRBD1 might be the D (6 bases). The CDR3 totals 14 residues. Germline V gene lookup returns CDR1 KGHDR and CDR2 SFDVKD. V was trimmed by 5 bases and J by 5 bases, leaving 12 bases between them. This CDR3 reads CATSGAGADQPQHF. The CDR3 DNA sequence: TGTGCCACCAGTGGGGCAGGGGCCGATCAGCCCCAGCATTTT.